These T cell receptor beta chains were read from a single sample in a study of beta chain features in type 1 diabetes. The method was immunoSEQ multiplex PCR; TCRdb's version includes in-frame clones alone and lacks a portion of them. This table has approximately 270,000 clones, roughly an eighth appearing once. Input material: naive CD4+ T cells from blood. The receptor set was obtained from a man aged 25-40 years with type 1 diabetes. CDR3s include the opening cysteine and the closing phenylalanine or tryptophan. The D gene is left open where the match is weak. Size is stated for part of the rows, as once, few or many counts, or as a class when the clone is expanded.

cdr3_nt	cdr3_aa	clone_size	j_call	v_call	d_call
TGCGCCAGCAGCAGGCGACAGGGTACCAGCACAGATACGCAGTATTTT	CASSRRQGTSTDTQYF	.	TRBJ2-3	TRBV4-3	TRBD1
TGTGCCAGCAGTTCGGGGATAATATACGAGCAGTACTTC	CASSSGIIYEQYF	few	TRBJ2-7	TRBV28	.
TGTGCCAGCAGCAGAAGGACTAGCGGGGCGAACACCGGGGAGCTGTTTTTT	CASSRRTSGANTGELFF	.	TRBJ2-2	TRBV5-6	TRBD2
TGTGCCTGGAGTGCGACCGTCGGGGATACGCAGTATTTT	CAWSATVGDTQYF	.	TRBJ2-3	TRBV30	.
TGTGCCAGCAGCTTAGTGCCGGGTTTGCCCGGGGAGCTGTTTTTT	CASSLVPGLPGELFF	.	TRBJ2-2	TRBV7-2	.
TGCGCCAGCAGCCCAAAGGACGGGAGAACTGGGGCCAACGTCCTGACTTTC	CASSPKDGRTGANVLTF	.	TRBJ2-6	TRBV4-3	.
TGTGCCATCAGTGCGGGCAGGGCCGGGAACACTGAAGCTTTCTTT	CAISAGRAGNTEAFF	few	TRBJ1-1	TRBV10-3	.
TGTGCCAGCAGCACACCCAGCGGGAGTGTAGGTGAGCAGTTCTTC	CASSTPSGSVGEQFF	.	TRBJ2-1	TRBV28	TRBD2
TGTGCCAGTAGTATACGACTAGCGTTTACCTACGAGCAGTACTTC	CASSIRLAFTYEQYF	once	TRBJ2-7	TRBV19	TRBD2
TGCGCCAGCAGCCAAATAAAGGGACTAGCGGAGGGGAATGAGCAGTTCTTC	CASSQIKGLAEGNEQFF	.	TRBJ2-1	TRBV4-3	TRBD2
TGTGCCATCAGTGAGGGGCCGGGGGATACGCAGTATTTT	CAISEGPGDTQYF	.	TRBJ2-3	TRBV10-3	.
TGTGCCAGCAGTCCACCAGGACAGGGGGGTGAAAAACTGTTTTTT	CASSPPGQGGEKLFF	.	TRBJ1-4	TRBV28	TRBD1
TGCAGCGTTGGCGGGGGGAATAGGAATCAGCCCCAGCATTTT	CSVGGGNRNQPQHF	few	TRBJ1-5	TRBV29-1	.